This T cell receptor (beta chain) was recorded in a study of T cells after yellow fever vaccination. Overall study context: Preparation of fractions with low cell numbers was performed using SMART-Seq v4 Ultra Low Input.

V shed 0 bases and J shed 11 bases, with 11 bases lying between them. This CDR3 region has 12 residues. Germline CDR1 and CDR2: SGHTA and FQGNSA. TCRdb called the 5' RACE reads again in MiXCR, with one record for every CDR3 protein. The sample lists 35,000 to 55,000 distinct CDR3 sequences; 5.5% to 7.5% were seen once. The specimen comprised PBMCs, either bulk or a sorted T-cell subset (CD4+, CD8+, memory, or dextramer-sorted; not recorded which), sampled 45 days after the yellow fever booster vaccination. The sequence was obtained from a man aged 25-45 years who received the YFV17D yellow fever vaccine. The J gene is TRBJ2-7, the V gene TRBV7-2; D gene uncertain. The CDR3 is CASSLAGALEYF. CDR3 DNA sequence: TGTGCCAGCAGCTTAGCAGGTGCCCTTGAGTACTTC.